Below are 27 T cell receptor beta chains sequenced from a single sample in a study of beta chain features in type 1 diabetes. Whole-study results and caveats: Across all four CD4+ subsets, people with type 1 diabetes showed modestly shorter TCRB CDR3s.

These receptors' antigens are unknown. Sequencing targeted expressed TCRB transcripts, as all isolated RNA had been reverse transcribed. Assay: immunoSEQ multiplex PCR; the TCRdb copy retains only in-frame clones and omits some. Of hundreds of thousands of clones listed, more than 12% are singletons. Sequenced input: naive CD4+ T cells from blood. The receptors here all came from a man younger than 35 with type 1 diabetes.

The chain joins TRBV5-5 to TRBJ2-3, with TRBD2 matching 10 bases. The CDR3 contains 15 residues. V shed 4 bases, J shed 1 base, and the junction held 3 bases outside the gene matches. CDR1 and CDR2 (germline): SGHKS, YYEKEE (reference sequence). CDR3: CASSPGTSGTDTQYF. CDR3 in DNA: TGTGCCAGCAGCCCCGGGACTAGCGGCACAGATACGCAGTATTTT. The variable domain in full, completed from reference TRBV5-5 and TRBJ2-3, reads DAGVTQSPTHLIKTRGQQVTLRCSPISGHKSVSWYQQVLGQGPQFIFQYYEKEERGRGNFPDRFSARQFPNYSSELNVNALLLGDSALYLCASSPGTSGTDTQYFGPGTRLTVL.

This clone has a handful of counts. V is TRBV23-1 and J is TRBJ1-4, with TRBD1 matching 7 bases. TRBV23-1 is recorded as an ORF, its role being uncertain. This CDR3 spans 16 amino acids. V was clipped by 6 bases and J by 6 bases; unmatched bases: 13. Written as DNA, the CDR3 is TGCGCCAGCAGACTACCGAGGACAGGACCGGATGAAAAACTGTTTTTT. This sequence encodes CASRLPRTGPDEKLFF.

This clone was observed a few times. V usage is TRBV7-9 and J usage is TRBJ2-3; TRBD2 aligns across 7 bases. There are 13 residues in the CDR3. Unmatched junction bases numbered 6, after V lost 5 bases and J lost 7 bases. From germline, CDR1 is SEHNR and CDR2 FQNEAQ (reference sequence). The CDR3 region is CASSAGTINTQYF. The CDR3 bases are TGTGCCAGCAGCGCCGGGACTATCAATACGCAGTATTTT.

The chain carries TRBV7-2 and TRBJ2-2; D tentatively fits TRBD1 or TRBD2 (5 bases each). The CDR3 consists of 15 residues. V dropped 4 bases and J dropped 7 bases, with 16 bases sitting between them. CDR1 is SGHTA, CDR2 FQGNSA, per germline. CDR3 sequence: CASSSTGTAFGELFF. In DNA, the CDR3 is TGTGCCAGCAGCTCGACCGGGACGGCTTTCGGGGAGCTGTTTTTT.

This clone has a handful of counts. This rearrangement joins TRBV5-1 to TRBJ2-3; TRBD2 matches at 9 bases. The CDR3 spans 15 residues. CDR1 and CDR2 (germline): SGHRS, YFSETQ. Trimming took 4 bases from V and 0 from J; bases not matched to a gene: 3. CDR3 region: CASSPGTSSTDTQYF. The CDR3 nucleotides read TGCGCCAGCAGCCCAGGGACTAGCAGCACAGATACGCAGTATTTT.

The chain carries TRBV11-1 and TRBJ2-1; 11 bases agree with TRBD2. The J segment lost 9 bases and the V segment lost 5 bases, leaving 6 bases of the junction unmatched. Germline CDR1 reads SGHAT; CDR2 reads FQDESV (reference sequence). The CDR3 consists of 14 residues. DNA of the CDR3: TGTGCCAGCAGCCGTCTAGCGGGGGGCGTTGAGCAGTTCTTC. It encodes CASSRLAGGVEQFF.

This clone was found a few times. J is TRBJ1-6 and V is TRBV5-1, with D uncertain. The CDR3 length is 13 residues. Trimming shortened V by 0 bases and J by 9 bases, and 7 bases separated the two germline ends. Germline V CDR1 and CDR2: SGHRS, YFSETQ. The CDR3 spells CASSLAGLSPLHF. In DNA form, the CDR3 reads TGCGCCAGCAGCTTGGCCGGGCTTTCACCCCTCCACTTT.

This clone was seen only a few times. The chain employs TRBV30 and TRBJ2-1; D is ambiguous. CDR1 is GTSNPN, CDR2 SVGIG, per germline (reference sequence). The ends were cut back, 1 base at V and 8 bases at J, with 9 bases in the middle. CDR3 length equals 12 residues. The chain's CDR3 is CAWSAIPHEQFF. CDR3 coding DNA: TGTGCCTGGAGTGCCATACCCCATGAGCAGTTCTTC.

CDR3 sequence (DNA): TGTGCCAGCAGGAGCCCAGTCGTGGAGCGGCAGTACTTC. Translating it yields CASRSPVVERQYF. The gene calls are TRBV6-4 and TRBJ2-7; D unclear. Germline CDR1 MRHNA, CDR2 SNTAGT. Trimming took off 6 bases at V and 9 bases at J, with 18 bases between the two ends. The CDR3 extends over 13 amino acids.

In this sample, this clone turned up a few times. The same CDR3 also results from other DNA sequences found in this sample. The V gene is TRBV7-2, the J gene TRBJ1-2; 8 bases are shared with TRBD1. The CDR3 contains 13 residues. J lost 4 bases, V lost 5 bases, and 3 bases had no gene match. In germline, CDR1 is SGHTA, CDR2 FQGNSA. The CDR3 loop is CASSPGQGYGYTF. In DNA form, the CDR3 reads TGTGCCAGCAGCCCAGGACAGGGCTATGGCTACACCTTC.

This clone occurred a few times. The CDR3, as DNA: TGTGCCAGCAGCTCGACGGGACACTCTGAGGAGCAGTACTTC. Residues: CASSSTGHSEEQYF. The chain carries TRBV7-9 and TRBJ2-7; a weak D match, TRBD1 (6 bases). Between the trimmed V and J ends, which lost 4 bases and 7 bases, there was a span of 17 bases. The CDR3 is made up of 14 amino acids. The germline gives CDR1 SEHNR, CDR2 FQNEAQ (reference sequence).

CDR3 sequence: CASSELSGIYNEQFF. The CDR3 nucleotides are TGTGCCAGCAGTGAGCTTAGCGGTATCTACAATGAGCAGTTCTTC. The chain joins TRBV2 to TRBJ2-1, with D perhaps TRBD2 (6 bases). The ends were cut back, 3 bases at V and 3 bases at J, with 12 bases in the middle. Germline V gives CDR1 SNHLY, CDR2 FYNNEI. This CDR3 is 15 amino acids long.

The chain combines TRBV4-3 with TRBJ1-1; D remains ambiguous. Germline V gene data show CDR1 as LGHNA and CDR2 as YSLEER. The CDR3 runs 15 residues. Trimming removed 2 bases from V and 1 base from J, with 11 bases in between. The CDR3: CASSQRLQRNTEAFF. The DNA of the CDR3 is TGCGCCAGCAGCCAACGGTTACAGAGGAACACTGAAGCTTTCTTT.

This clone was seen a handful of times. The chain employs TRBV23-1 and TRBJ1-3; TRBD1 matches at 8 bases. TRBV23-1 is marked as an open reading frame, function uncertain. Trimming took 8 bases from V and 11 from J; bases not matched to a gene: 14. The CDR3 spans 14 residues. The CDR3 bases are TGCGCCAGCGCGCGTCGGGACAGGTCGTTTCCCATATATTTT. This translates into CASARRDRSFPIYF.

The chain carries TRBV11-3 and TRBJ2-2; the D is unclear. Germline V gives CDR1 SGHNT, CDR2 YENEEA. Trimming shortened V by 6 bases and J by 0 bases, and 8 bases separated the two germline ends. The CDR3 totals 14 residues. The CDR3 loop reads CASRERPNTGELFF. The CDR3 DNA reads TGTGCCAGCAGGGAAAGGCCGAACACCGGGGAGCTGTTTTTT. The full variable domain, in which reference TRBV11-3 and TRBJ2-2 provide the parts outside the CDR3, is EAGVVQSPRYKIIEKKQPVAFWCNPISGHNTLYWYLQNLGQGPELLIRYENEEAVDDSQLPKDRFSAERLKGVDSTLKIQPAELGDSAVYLCASRERPNTGELFFGEGSRLTVL.

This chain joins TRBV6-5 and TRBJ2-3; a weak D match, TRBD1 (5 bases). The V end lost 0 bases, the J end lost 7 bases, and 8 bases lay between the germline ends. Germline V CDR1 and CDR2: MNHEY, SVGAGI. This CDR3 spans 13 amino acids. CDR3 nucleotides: TGTGCCAGCAGTTACTCGGGGCCGAATACGCAGTATTTT. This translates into CASSYSGPNTQYF.

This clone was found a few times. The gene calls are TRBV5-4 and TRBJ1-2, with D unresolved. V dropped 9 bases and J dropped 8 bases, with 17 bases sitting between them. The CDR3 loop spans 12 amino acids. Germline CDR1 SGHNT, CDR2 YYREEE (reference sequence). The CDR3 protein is CATGSVGRGYTF. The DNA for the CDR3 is TGTGCCACCGGATCCGTCGGGCGAGGCTACACCTTC.

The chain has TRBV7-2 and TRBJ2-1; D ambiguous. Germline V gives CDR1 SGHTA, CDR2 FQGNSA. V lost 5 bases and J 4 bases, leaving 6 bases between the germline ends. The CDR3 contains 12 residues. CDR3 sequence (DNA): TGTGCCAGCAGCAGCATATACAATGAGCAGTTCTTC. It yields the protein CASSSIYNEQFF.

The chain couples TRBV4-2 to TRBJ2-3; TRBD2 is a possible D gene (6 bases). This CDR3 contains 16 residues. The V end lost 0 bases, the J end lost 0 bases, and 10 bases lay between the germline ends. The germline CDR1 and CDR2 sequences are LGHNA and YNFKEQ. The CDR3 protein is CASSQEEAGSTDTQYF. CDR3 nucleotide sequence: TGTGCCAGCAGCCAAGAGGAGGCGGGGAGCACAGATACGCAGTATTTT.

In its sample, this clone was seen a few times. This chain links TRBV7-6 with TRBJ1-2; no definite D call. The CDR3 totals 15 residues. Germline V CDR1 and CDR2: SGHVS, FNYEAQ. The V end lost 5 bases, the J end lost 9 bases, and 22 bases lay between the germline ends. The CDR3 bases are TGTGCCAGCAGCCCCTCGGACGGAGGCGTAGGGAGCTACACCTTC. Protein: CASSPSDGGVGSYTF. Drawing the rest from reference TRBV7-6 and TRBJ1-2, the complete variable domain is GAGVSQSPRYKVTKRGQDVALRCDPISGHVSLYWYRQALGQGPEFLTYFNYEAQQDKSGLPNDRFSAERPEGSISTLTIQRTEQRDSAMYRCASSPSDGGVGSYTFGSGTRLTVV.

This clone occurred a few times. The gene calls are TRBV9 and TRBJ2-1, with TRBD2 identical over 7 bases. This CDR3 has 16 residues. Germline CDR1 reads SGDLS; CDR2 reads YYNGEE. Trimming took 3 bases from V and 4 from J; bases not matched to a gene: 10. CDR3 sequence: CASSAMSGTTYNEQFF. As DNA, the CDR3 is TGTGCCAGCAGCGCAATGAGCGGGACTACTTACAATGAGCAGTTCTTC.

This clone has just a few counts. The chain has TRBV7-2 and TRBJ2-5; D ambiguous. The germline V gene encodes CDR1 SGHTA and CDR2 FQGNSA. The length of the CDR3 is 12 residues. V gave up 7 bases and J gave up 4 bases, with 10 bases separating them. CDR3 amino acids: CASTFDRETQYF. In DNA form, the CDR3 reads TGTGCCAGCACCTTCGACCGAGAGACCCAGTACTTC.

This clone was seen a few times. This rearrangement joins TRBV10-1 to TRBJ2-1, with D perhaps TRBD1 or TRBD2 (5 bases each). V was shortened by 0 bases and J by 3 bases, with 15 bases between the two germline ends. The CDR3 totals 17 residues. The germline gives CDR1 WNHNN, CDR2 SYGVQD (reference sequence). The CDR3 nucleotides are TGCGCCAGCAGTGAGTCAAGGAACGGGGCGGTCTACAATGAGCAGTTCTTC. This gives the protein CASSESRNGAVYNEQFF.

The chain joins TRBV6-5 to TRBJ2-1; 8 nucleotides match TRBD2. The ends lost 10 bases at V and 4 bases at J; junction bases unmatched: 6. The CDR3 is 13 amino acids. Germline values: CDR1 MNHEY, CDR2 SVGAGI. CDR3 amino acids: CATGTSHYNEQFF. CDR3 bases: TGTGCCACGGGGACTAGTCATTACAATGAGCAGTTCTTC.

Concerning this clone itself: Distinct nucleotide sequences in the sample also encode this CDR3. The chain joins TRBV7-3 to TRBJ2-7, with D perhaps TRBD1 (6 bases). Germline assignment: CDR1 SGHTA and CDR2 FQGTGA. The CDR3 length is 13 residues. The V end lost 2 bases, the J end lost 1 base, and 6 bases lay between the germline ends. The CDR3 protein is CASSLDRSYEQYF. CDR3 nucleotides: TGTGCCAGCAGCTTAGACAGGTCCTACGAGCAGTACTTC.

The CDR3 loop reads CASSIQGRANVLTF. In DNA, the CDR3 is TGCGCCAGCAGCATACAGGGCCGGGCCAACGTCCTGACTTTC. The chain is built from TRBV5-1 and TRBJ2-6, with D possibly being TRBD1 (6 bases). Germline CDR1 is SGHRS and CDR2 is YFSETQ. The V gene lost 4 bases and the J gene lost 5 bases, with 10 bases spanning the gap. This CDR3 spans 14 amino acids. Variable domain in full (rest from reference TRBV5-1 and TRBJ2-6): KAGVTQTPRYLIKTRGQQVTLSCSPISGHRSVSWYQQTPGQGLQFLFEYFSETQRNKGNFPGRFSGRQFSNSRSEMNVSTLELGDSALYLCASSIQGRANVLTFGAGSRLTVL.

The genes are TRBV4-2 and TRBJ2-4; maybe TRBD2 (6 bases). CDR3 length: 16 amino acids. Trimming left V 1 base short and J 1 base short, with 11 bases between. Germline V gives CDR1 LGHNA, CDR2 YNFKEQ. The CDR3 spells CASSQAGRWAKNIQYF. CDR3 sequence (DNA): TGTGCCAGCAGCCAAGCTGGGAGGTGGGCCAAAAACATTCAGTACTTC.